These 22 T cell receptor beta chains were all obtained from the same sample, sequenced in a study of blood T cells in healthy people across ages. A second PCR, run for roughly 6 to 11 cycles, used a sample-barcoded 5' primer plus a J-beta primer mix. One entry per CDR3 protein results from TCRdb running MiXCR on the 5' RACE reads. The table records 800,000 to 950,000 distinct CDR3 sequences, under 50% of them present only once. Sequenced sample: blood. These TCRs come from a man aged 25 to 45 in good health.

V gene TRBV24-1 combines with J gene TRBJ2-3, with 10 bases aligning to TRBD1. V was clipped by 2 bases and J by 6 bases; unmatched bases: 7. Germline V gene lookup returns CDR1 KGHDR and CDR2 SFDVKD. The CDR3 has 16 residues. The CDR3 DNA is TGTGCCACCAGTGATTCCCGGGACAGGGGAGGGGATACGCAGTATTTT. This codes for CATSDSRDRGGDTQYF.

This clonotype has just a few counts. CDR3 region: CASSPPRTTDGDEQFF. CDR3 DNA: TGTGCCAGCTCACCACCCAGGACTACCGACGGCGATGAGCAGTTCTTC. The chain couples TRBV18 to TRBJ2-1; a possible D gene is TRBD2 (6 bases). With 0 bases removed from V and 8 bases from J, the gap between germline ends came to 17 bases. CDR3 length: 16 amino acids. CDR1 is KGHSH, CDR2 LQKENI, per germline.

V and J are TRBV7-8 and TRBJ2-7; the D gene is possibly TRBD1 (6 bases). The CDR3 sequence is 12 residues long. The V end was cut by 7 bases, the J end by 4 bases, with 11 bases between. CDR1 and CDR2 from the germline V gene are SGHVS and FQNEAQ. The CDR3 here is CASTERGYEQYF. In DNA, the CDR3 is TGTGCCAGCACCGAGAGGGGGTACGAGCAGTACTTC.

The J gene is TRBJ1-5, the V gene TRBV7-2, with D unresolved. Trimming removed 3 bases at V and 0 bases at J, with 12 bases between. The CDR3 spans 16 residues. Germline V gene data show CDR1 as SGHTA and CDR2 as FQGNSA. CDR3 coding DNA: TGTGCCAGCAGCTTCCGTCTACTTTATAGCAATCAGCCCCAGCATTTT. Translation: CASSFRLLYSNQPQHF. Using reference TRBV7-2 and TRBJ1-5 for the parts outside the CDR3, the full variable domain is GAGVSQSPSNKVTEKGKDVELRCDPISGHTALYWYRQSLGQGLEFLIYFQGNSAPDKSGLPSDRFSAERTGGSVSTLTIQRTQQEDSAVYLCASSFRLLYSNQPQHFGDGTRLSIL.

The table lists this clonotype with a few counts. The chain recombines TRBV27 with TRBJ2-3; unclear D gene. V lost 3 bases and J lost 4, with 8 bases in between. CDR3 length equals 13 residues. Germline CDR1 MNHEY, CDR2 SMNVEV (reference sequence). CDR3 in DNA: TGTGCCAGCAGTTTGCCCCCCGCAGATACGCAGTATTTT. Translated: CASSLPPADTQYF.

The chain carries TRBV11-2 and TRBJ2-3; 8 bases align to TRBD2. The junction had 6 bases not matched to a gene; V was cut back by 2 bases and J by 2 bases. The CDR3 totals 16 residues. Germline CDR1 reads SGHAT; CDR2 reads FQNNGV. In DNA form, the CDR3 reads TGTGCCAGCAGCTTACGAGCGGGGGCCCACACAGATACGCAGTATTTT. Translated: CASSLRAGAHTDTQYF.

This clonotype was counted a single time. The rearrangement joins TRBV4-3 to TRBJ1-4; no definite D call. V gave up 1 base and J gave up 6 bases, with 15 bases separating them. There are 16 residues in the CDR3. CDR1 and CDR2 (germline): LGHNA, YSLEER. The CDR3 DNA reads TGCGCCAGCAGCCAAGGGAGGGAAGGGCGGGATGAAAAACTGTTTTTT. Its protein product is CASSQGREGRDEKLFF.

The chain recombines TRBV10-3 with TRBJ2-7; D is undetermined. With 1 base removed from V and 2 bases from J, the gap between germline ends came to 3 bases. This CDR3 is 12 amino acids long. Germline values: CDR1 ENHRY, CDR2 SYGVKD. The CDR3 bases are TGTGCCATCAGTGAGTTCCCCTACGAGCAGTACTTC. It is translated as CAISEFPYEQYF.

This clonotype appeared a few times. The chain is built from TRBV2 and TRBJ2-5; 7 bases align to TRBD1. The CDR3 spans 14 residues. J gave up 2 bases and V 7 bases, and 7 bases lay outside the gene matches. Germline CDR1 SNHLY, CDR2 FYNNEI. CDR3 coding DNA: TGTGCCAGCAAGGGACAGTCATCACAAGAGACCCAGTACTTC. Amino acid sequence: CASKGQSSQETQYF.

In this sample, this clonotype turned up a few times. The CDR3 DNA is TGCAGCGTTGATTACAAAAACACCGGGGAGCTGTTTTTT. Translating it yields CSVDYKNTGELFF. The rearrangement joins TRBV29-1 to TRBJ2-2; D is unclear. The CDR3 covers 13 residues. Trimming left V 3 bases short and J 2 bases short, with 7 bases between. Germline V gene sequence: CDR1 SQVTM, CDR2 ANQGSEA.

The V and J genes are TRBV4-2 and TRBJ2-7, with unresolved D. The CDR3 is 14 residues long. Germline CDR1 is LGHNA and CDR2 is YNFKEQ. Trimming left V 1 base short and J 2 bases short, with 9 bases between. CDR3: CASSQVQMTYEQYF. CDR3 sequence (DNA): TGTGCCAGCAGCCAAGTCCAGATGACCTACGAGCAGTACTTC.

The chain joins TRBV4-3 to TRBJ1-2; 9 bases agree with TRBD1. This CDR3 has 16 residues. Trimming took 0 bases from V and 4 from J; bases not matched to a gene: 6. The germline CDR1 and CDR2 sequences are LGHNA and YSLEER. This chain's CDR3 is CASSQDPKGQGYGYTF. The DNA of the CDR3 is TGCGCCAGCAGCCAAGATCCGAAGGGACAGGGCTATGGCTACACCTTC.

This rearrangement joins TRBV21-1 to TRBJ2-7. TRBV21-1 is annotated as a pseudogene. The CDR3 contains 14 residues. The CDR3 DNA sequence: TGTGCCAGCAGCAACGCGCCAGCACCCTACGAGCAGTACTTC. This sequence encodes CASSNAPAPYEQYF.

The chain has TRBV20-1 and TRBJ1-2; D is perhaps TRBD1 (5 bases). The CDR3 is 13 residues long. V lost 6 bases to trimming and J lost 5 bases, with 16 bases between them. Germline CDR1 is DFQATT and CDR2 is SNEGSKA (reference sequence). DNA of the CDR3: TGCAGTGCATTAGGACAAACCGGGTATGGCTACACCTTC. It is translated as CSALGQTGYGYTF.

This clonotype turned up a few times. The V call is TRBV12-3 or TRBV12-4, the J call TRBJ2-5; 8 bases match TRBD1. The J call is in doubt because the DNA end fits TRBJ2-7 better. This CDR3 spans 15 amino acids. The CDR3: CASSLTGGTSYEQYF. The DNA of the CDR3 is TGTGCCAGCAGTCTAACAGGGGGAACTAGCTACGAGCAGTACTTC.

V gene TRBV27 combines with J gene TRBJ2-1, with D unresolved. This CDR3 has 14 residues. CDR1 and CDR2 from the germline V gene are MNHEY and SMNVEV (reference sequence). V lost 0 bases and J 7 bases, leaving 10 bases between the germline ends. CDR3 sequence: CASSLSRARNEQFF. CDR3 nucleotides: TGTGCCAGCAGTTTATCCCGAGCAAGGAATGAGCAGTTCTTC.

The J gene is TRBJ2-1, the V gene TRBV5-1; D not certain. Germline CDR1 and CDR2: SGHRS and YFSETQ. Deletions cut 0 bases from V and 13 bases from J, with 8 bases between. The CDR3 extends over 11 amino acids. CDR3 loop: CASSLAEIQFF. The CDR3 nucleotides read TGCGCCAGCAGCTTGGCCGAGATCCAGTTCTTC.

The V call is TRBV27, the J call TRBJ1-2; D gene unclear. This CDR3 has 13 amino acids. V lost 2 bases, J lost 6 bases, and 10 bases lay in between. The germline gives CDR1 MNHEY, CDR2 SMNVEV (reference sequence). The CDR3 sequence: CASSLTQSHGYTF. CDR3 coding DNA: TGTGCCAGCAGTTTAACCCAGAGCCATGGCTACACCTTC.

For this clonotype: It is likely a read error, because the conserved phenylalanine at the end of the CDR3 is missing. The chain couples TRBV29-1 to TRBJ2-4; D is unresolved. Near its end, the DNA agrees better with TRBJ2-5, so the J call may be wrong. CDR3 length equals 12 residues. Germline loops: CDR1 SQVTM, CDR2 ANQGSEA. The CDR3 coding sequence is TGCAGCGTTGGTCAGGCCAGGGAGACCCAGTACTTA. It specifies CSVGQARETQYL.

The chain links TRBV18 to TRBJ1-4; no reliable D call. CDR3 length equals 14 residues. CDR1 and CDR2 from the germline V gene are KGHSH and LQKENI. V shed 5 bases and J shed 4 bases, with 11 bases lying between them. Here the CDR3 reads CASSSTVLNEKLFF. The CDR3 DNA reads TGTGCCAGCTCATCTACAGTTCTTAATGAAAAACTGTTTTTT.

The chain recombines TRBV7-6 with TRBJ1-6; D remains ambiguous. Trimming removed 4 bases at V and 0 bases at J, with 16 bases between. The CDR3 totals 18 residues. Germline V gives CDR1 SGHVS, CDR2 FNYEAQ. In DNA form, the CDR3 reads TGTGCCAGCAGCTACACTGGGAGGGAGAGCTCCTATAATTCACCCCTCCACTTT. Encoded protein: CASSYTGRESSYNSPLHF.

The chain couples TRBV5-1 to TRBJ2-7; TRBD1 matches 7 bases. This CDR3 has 15 amino acids. V shed 3 bases, J shed 2 bases, and the junction held 8 bases outside the gene matches. Germline CDR1 SGHRS, CDR2 YFSETQ. CDR3 DNA sequence: TGCGCCAGCAGCTCGGGACAGATAGTTACCTACGAGCAGTACTTC. This gives the protein CASSSGQIVTYEQYF.